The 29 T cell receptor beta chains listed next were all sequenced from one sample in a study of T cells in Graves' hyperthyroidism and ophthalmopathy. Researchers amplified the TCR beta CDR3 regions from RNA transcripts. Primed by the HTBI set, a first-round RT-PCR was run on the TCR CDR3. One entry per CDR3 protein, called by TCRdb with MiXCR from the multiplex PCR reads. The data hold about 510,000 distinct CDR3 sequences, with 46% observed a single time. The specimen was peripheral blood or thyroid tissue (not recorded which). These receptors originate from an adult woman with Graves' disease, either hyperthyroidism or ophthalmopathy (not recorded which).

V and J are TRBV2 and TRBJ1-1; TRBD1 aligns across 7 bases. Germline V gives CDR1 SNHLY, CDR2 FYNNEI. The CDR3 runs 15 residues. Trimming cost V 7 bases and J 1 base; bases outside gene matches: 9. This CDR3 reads CASNNAGTANTEAFF. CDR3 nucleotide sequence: TGTGCCAGCAACAACGCCGGGACAGCGAACACTGAAGCTTTCTTT.

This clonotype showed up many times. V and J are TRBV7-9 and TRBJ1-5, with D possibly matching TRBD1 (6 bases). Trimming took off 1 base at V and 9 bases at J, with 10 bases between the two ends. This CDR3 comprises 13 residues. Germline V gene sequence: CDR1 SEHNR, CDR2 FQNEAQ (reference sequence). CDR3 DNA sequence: TGTGCCAGCAGCTTAGAGGGGGGGGGGCCCCAGCATTTT. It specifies CASSLEGGGPQHF. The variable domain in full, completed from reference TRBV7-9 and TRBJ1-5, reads DTGVSQNPRHKITKRGQNVTFRCDPISEHNRLYWYRQTLGQGPEFLTYFQNEAQLEKSRLLSDRFSAERPKGSFSTLEIQRTEQGDSAMYLCASSLEGGGPQHFGDGTRLSIL.

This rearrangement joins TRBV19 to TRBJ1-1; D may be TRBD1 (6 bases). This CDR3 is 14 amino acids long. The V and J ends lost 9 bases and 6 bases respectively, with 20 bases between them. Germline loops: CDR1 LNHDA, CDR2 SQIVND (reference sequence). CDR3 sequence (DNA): TGTGCCAGCAAACCGGGACAACCTAGGCCTGAAGCTTTCTTT. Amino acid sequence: CASKPGQPRPEAFF.

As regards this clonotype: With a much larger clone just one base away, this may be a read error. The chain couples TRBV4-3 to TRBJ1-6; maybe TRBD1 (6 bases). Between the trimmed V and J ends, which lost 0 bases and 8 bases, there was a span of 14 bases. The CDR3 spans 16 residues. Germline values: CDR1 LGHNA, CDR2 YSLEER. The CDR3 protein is CASSQDWAGDYSPLHF. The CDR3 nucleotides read TGCGCCAGCAGCCAAGATTGGGCAGGGGACTATTCACCCCTCCACTTT.

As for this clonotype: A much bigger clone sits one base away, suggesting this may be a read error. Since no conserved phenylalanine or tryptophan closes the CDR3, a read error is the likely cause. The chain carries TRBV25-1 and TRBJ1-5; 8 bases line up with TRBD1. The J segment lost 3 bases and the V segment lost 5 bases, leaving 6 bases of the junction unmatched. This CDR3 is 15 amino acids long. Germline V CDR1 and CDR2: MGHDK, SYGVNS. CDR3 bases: TGTGCCAGCAGTATAGGACAGGGCCACAATCAGCCCCAGCATTCT. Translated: CASSIGQGHNQPQHS.

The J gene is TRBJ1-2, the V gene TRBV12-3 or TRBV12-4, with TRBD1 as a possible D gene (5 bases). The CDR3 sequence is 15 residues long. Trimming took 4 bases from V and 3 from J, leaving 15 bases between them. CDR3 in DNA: TGTGCCAGCAGTTCCCCACGGGGCTCGGACTATGGCTACACCTTC. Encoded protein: CASSSPRGSDYGYTF.

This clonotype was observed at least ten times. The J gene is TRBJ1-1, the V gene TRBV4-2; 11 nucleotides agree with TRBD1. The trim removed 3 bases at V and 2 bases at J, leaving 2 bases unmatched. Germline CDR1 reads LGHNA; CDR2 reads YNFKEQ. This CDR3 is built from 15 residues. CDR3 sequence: CASSQDRGLNTEAFF. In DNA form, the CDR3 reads TGTGCCAGCAGCCAGGACAGGGGGCTAAACACTGAAGCTTTCTTT.

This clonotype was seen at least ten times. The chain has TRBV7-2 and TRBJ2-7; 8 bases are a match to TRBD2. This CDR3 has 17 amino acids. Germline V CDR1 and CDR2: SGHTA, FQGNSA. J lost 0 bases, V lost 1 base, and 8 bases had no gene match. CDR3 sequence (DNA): TGTGCCAGCAGCTTAGGAGGAGTAGCGGGACCCTCCTACGAGCAGTACTTC. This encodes CASSLGGVAGPSYEQYF.

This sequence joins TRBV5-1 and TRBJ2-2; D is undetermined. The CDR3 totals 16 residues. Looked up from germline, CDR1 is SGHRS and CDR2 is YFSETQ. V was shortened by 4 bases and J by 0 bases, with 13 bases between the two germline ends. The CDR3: CASSRYSTTNTGELFF. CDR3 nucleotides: TGCGCCAGCAGCCGCTATTCGACGACGAACACCGGGGAGCTGTTTTTT.

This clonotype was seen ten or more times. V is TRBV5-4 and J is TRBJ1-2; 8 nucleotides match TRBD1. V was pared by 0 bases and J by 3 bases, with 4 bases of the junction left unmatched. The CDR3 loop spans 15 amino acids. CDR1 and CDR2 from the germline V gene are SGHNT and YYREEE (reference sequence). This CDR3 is CASSLANRGDYGYTF. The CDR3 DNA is TGTGCCAGCAGCTTGGCGAACAGGGGGGACTATGGCTACACCTTC.

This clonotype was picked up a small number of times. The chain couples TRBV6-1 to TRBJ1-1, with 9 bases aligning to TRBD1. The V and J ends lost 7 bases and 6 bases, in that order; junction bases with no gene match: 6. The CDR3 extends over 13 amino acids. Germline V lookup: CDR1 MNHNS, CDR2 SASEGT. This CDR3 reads CASKGQGRAEAFF. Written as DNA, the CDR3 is TGTGCCAGCAAGGGACAGGGTCGGGCTGAAGCTTTCTTT.

The CDR3 DNA reads TGCAGTGCTAGCGGACAGGGGGAAGGGGATAATTCACCCCTCCACTTT. Its protein is CSASGQGEGDNSPLHF. The chain couples TRBV20-1 to TRBJ1-6; 10 bases agree with TRBD1. CDR1 and CDR2 (germline): DFQATT, SNEGSKA (reference sequence). Germline trimming cut 3 bases from V and 5 bases from J; bases unmatched to any gene: 7. CDR3 size: 16 residues.

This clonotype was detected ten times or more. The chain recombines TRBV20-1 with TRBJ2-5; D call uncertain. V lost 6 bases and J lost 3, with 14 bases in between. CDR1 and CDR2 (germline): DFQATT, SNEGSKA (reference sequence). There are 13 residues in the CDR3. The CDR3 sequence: CSAFGQRKETQYF. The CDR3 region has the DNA TGCAGTGCATTCGGGCAGCGAAAAGAGACCCAGTACTTC.

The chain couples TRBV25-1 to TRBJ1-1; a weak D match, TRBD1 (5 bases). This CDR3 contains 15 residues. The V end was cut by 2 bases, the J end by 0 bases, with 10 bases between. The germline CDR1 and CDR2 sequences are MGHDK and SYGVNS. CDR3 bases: TGTGCCAGCAGTGAACGTGGGGGAATGAACACTGAAGCTTTCTTT. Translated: CASSERGGMNTEAFF.

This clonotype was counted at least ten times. This CDR3 reads CSAARDTSYEQYF. The CDR3 DNA reads as TGCAGTGCTGCCCGGGACACCTCCTACGAGCAGTACTTC. The genes are TRBV20-1 and TRBJ2-7; maybe TRBD1 (6 bases). Germline V CDR1 and CDR2: DFQATT, SNEGSKA (reference sequence). This CDR3 is 13 amino acids long. V lost 5 bases and J lost 0, with 11 bases in between.

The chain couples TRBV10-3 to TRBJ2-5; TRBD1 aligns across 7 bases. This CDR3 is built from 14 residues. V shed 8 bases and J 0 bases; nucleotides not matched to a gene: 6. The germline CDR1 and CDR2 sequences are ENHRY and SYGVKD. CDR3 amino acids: CAIRAGGYQETQYF. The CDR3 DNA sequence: TGTGCCATCCGGGCAGGGGGATACCAAGAGACCCAGTACTTC.

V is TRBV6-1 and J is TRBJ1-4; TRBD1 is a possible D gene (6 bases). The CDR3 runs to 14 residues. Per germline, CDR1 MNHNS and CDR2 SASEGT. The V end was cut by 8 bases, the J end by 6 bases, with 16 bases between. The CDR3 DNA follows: TGTGCCAGCTCTTACAGGGAAGGGGATGAAAAACTGTTTTTT. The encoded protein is CASSYREGDEKLFF.

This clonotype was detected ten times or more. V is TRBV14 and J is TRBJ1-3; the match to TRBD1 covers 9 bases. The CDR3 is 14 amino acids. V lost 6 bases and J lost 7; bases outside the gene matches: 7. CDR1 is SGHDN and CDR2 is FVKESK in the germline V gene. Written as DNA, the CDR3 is TGTGCCAGCAGACATACAGGGGGCGCGAACACCATATATTTT. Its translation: CASRHTGGANTIYF.

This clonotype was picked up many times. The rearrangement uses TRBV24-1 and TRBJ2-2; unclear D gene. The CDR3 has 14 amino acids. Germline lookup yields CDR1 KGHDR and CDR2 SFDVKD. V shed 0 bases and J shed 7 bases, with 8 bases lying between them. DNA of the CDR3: TGTGCCACCAGTGATTTGGAGGAAAACGGGGAGCTGTTTTTT. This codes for CATSDLEENGELFF.

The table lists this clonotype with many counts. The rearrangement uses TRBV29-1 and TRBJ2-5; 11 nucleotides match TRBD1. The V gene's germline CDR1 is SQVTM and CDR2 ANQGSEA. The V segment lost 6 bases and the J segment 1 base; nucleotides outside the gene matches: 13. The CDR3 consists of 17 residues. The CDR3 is CSVPNPPGQGVQETQYF. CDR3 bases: TGCAGCGTCCCCAATCCTCCGGGACAGGGGGTCCAAGAGACCCAGTACTTC.

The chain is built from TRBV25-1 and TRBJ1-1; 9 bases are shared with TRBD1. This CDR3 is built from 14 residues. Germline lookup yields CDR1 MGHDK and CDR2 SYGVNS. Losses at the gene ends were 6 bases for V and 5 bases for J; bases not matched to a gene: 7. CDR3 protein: CASRGTGTGTEAFF. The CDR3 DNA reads TGTGCCAGCAGGGGAACAGGGACAGGGACTGAAGCTTTCTTT.

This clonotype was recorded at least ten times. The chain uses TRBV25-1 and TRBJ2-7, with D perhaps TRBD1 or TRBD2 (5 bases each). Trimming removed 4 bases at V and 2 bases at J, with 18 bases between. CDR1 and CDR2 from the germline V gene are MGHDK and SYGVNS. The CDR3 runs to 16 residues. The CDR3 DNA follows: TGTGCCAGCAGTGGACCGGGACGCGAGACCCCCTACGAGCAGTACTTC. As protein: CASSGPGRETPYEQYF.

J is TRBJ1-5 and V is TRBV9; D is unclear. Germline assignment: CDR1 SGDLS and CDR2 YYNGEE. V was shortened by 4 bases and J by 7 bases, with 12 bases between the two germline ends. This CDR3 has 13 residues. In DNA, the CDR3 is TGTGCCAGCAGCTTCGTGGCAGTGCAGCCCCAGCATTTT. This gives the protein CASSFVAVQPQHF.

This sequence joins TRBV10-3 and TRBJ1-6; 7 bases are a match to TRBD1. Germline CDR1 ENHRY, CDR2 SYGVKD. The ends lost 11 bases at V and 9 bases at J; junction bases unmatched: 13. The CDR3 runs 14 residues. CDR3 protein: CAGGGTDLTSPLHF. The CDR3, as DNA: TGTGCCGGGGGGGGGACAGATCTGACTTCACCCCTCCACTTT.

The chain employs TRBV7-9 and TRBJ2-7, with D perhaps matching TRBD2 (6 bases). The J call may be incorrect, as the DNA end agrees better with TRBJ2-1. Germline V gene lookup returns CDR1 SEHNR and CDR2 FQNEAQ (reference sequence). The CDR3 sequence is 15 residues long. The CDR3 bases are TGTGCCAGCAGCCTACGGAGGGCCGGCGGCAGTGAGCAGTTCTTC. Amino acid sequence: CASSLRRAGGSEQFF.

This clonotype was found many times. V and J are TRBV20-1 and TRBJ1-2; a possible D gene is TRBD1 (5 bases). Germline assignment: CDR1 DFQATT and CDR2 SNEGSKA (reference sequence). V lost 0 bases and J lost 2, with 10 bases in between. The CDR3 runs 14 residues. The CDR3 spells CSARDPTGNYGYTF. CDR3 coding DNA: TGCAGTGCTAGAGATCCTACAGGAAACTATGGCTACACCTTC.

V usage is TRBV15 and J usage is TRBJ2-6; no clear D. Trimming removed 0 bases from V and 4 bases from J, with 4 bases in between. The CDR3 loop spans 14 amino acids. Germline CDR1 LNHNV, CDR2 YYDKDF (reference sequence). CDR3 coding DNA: TGTGCCACCAGCAGAGATTCAGGGGCCAACGTCCTGACTTTC. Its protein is CATSRDSGANVLTF.

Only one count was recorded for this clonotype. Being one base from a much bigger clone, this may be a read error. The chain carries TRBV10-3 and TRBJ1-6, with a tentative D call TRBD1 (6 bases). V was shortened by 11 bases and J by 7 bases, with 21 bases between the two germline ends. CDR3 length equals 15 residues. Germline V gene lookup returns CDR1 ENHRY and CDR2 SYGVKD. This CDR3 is CAGSEADRKNSPLHF. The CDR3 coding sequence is TGTGCCGGCAGTGAAGCCGACAGGAAAAATTCACCCCTCCACTTT.

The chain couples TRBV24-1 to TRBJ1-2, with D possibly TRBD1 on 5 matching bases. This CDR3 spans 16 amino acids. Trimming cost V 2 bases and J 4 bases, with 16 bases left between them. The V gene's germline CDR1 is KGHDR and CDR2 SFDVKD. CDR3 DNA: TGTGCCACCAGTGATTCTAGGCAGGGAACTTTCTATGGCTACACCTTC. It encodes CATSDSRQGTFYGYTF.